This is a list of T cell receptor beta chains from one sample in a study of T cell repertoires in cytomegalovirus infection. TCRdb processed the reads anew with MiXCR; each CDR3 protein has one entry. Of a few hundred thousand distinct CDR3 sequences detected, more than 8% appear once; the ten largest clones hold over 3.5%. The sequencing input was PBMCs. These receptor sequences come from a human donor in good health (CMV status not recorded). Some clones in this sample may be carry-over from other donors' samples. Each CDR3 is given with its conserved first and last residue. A D gene is named only where the DNA matches it firmly. The size entry is marked missing in some rows and otherwise reads once, few, many or a size class.

d_gene: TRBD1; j_gene: TRBJ2-7; v_gene: TRBV11-2; abundance: .; CDR3aa: CASRSTGIGEQYF; CDR3nt: TGTGCCAGCAGATCGACAGGGATCGGCGAGCAGTACTTC
d_gene: .; j_gene: TRBJ1-5; v_gene: TRBV7-2; abundance: many; CDR3aa: CASSFGDSNQPQHF; CDR3nt: TGTGCCAGCAGCTTCGGGGATAGCAATCAGCCCCAGCATTTT
d_gene: .; j_gene: TRBJ2-7; v_gene: TRBV19; abundance: many; CDR3aa: CASSIDPKGRKQYF; CDR3nt: TGTGCCAGTAGTATAGATCCGAAGGGGAGAAAGCAGTACTTC
d_gene: .; j_gene: TRBJ2-3; v_gene: TRBV12-3/TRBV12-4; abundance: .; CDR3aa: CASGKWGSGTQYF; CDR3nt: TGTGCCAGCGGCAAGTGGGGGTCTGGTACGCAGTATTTT
d_gene: .; j_gene: TRBJ1-6; v_gene: TRBV6-5; abundance: .; CDR3aa: CASSSTWVWDQNSPLHF; CDR3nt: TGTGCCAGCAGCTCTACTTGGGTATGGGACCAAAATTCACCCCTCCACTTT
d_gene: TRBD1; j_gene: TRBJ1-3; v_gene: TRBV28; abundance: few; CDR3aa: CASAPLGQSRNTIYF; CDR3nt: TGTGCCAGCGCTCCACTGGGACAGAGCCGAAACACCATATATTTT
d_gene: .; j_gene: TRBJ2-1; v_gene: TRBV7-4; abundance: once; CDR3aa: CASSVGINEQFF; CDR3nt: TGTGCCAGCAGTGTAGGGATCAATGAGCAGTTCTTC
d_gene: .; j_gene: TRBJ1-2; v_gene: TRBV5-4; abundance: few; CDR3aa: CASSLSRWAESNYGYTF; CDR3nt: TGTGCCAGCAGCTTGTCGCGGTGGGCTGAATCAAACTATGGCTACACCTTC
d_gene: .; j_gene: TRBJ2-7; v_gene: TRBV7-8; abundance: few; CDR3aa: CASSLRTMGGYEQYF; CDR3nt: TGTGCCAGCAGCTTACGGACGATGGGGGGCTACGAGCAGTACTTC
d_gene: TRBD1; j_gene: TRBJ2-3; v_gene: TRBV11-2; abundance: many; CDR3aa: CASSRDSLETDTQYF; CDR3nt: TGTGCCAGCAGCAGGGACAGCTTAGAAACAGATACGCAGTATTTT
d_gene: .; j_gene: TRBJ1-2; v_gene: TRBV12-3/TRBV12-4; abundance: .; CDR3aa: CASSLTRGGDTLKGYTF; CDR3nt: TGTGCCAGCAGTTTAACCAGGGGAGGGGATACATTGAAAGGCTACACCTTC
d_gene: TRBD2; j_gene: TRBJ2-3; v_gene: TRBV11-3; abundance: .; CDR3aa: CASSAAGTSGRTDTQYF; CDR3nt: TGTGCCAGCAGCGCAGCCGGGACTAGCGGGAGAACAGATACGCAGTATTTT
d_gene: TRBD1; j_gene: TRBJ1-2; v_gene: TRBV12-3/TRBV12-4; abundance: many; CDR3aa: CASSSSSVDRAFYGYTF; CDR3nt: TGTGCCAGCAGCTCGTCGTCCGTTGACAGGGCCTTCTATGGCTACACCTTC
d_gene: .; j_gene: TRBJ1-1; v_gene: TRBV27; abundance: .; CDR3aa: CASSLRGDAEAFF; CDR3nt: TGTGCCAGCAGTCTTAGGGGGGACGCTGAAGCTTTCTTT
d_gene: .; j_gene: TRBJ1-3; v_gene: TRBV6-6; abundance: few; CDR3aa: CATTGGARVNTIYF; CDR3nt: TGTGCCACCACCGGAGGGGCTCGAGTAAACACCATATATTTT
d_gene: .; j_gene: TRBJ1-5; v_gene: TRBV24-1; abundance: .; CDR3aa: CATTRANQPQHF; CDR3nt: TGTGCCACCACCAGGGCCAATCAGCCCCAGCATTTT